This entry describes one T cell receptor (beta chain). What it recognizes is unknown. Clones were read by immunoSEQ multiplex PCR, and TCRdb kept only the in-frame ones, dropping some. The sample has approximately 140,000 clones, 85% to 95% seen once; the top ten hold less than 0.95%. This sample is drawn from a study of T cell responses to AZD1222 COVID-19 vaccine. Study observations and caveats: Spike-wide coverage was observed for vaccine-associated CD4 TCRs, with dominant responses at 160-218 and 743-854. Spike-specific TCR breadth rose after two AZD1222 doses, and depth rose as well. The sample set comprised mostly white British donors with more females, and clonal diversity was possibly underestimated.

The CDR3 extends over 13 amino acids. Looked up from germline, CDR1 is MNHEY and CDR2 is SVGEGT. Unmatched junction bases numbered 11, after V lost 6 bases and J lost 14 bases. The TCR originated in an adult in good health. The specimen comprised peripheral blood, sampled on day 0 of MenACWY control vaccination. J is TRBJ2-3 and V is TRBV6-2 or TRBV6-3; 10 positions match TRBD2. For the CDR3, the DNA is TGTGCCAGCAGCCGAGGACTAGCGGTGGCTTTGTATTTT. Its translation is CASSRGLAVALYF.